This TCR beta chain was identified during a study of T cell responses to AZD1222 COVID-19 vaccine. Profiled with immunoSEQ multiplex PCR; TCRdb holds only in-frame clones, not every one. The data contain 150,000 to 200,000 clones, 80% to 95% of them singletons. CDR1 is LGHDT, CDR2 YNNKEL, per germline (reference sequence). The germline V and J ends were trimmed by 0 bases and 8 bases, with 19 bases remaining between them. This CDR3 has 17 residues. This sequence was found in an adult in good health. The chain has TRBV3-1 (or the pseudogene TRBV3-2) and TRBJ1-4; no firm D call. This sample comprised peripheral blood, obtained on day 0 of AZD1222 vaccination. The CDR3 bases are TGTGCCAGCAGCCAAGATAATTCGGGAACGTCGCAGGAAAAACTGTTTTTT. Protein sequence: CASSQDNSGTSQEKLFF.